This TCR beta chain comes out of a study of CD8+CD57+ T cells in acquired aplastic anemia. This clonotype showed up many times. V lost 4 bases and J lost 14; bases outside the gene matches: 14. This CDR3 region has 14 residues. Germline CDR1 and CDR2: SGHNT and YYREEE (reference sequence). It was genomic DNA that served as the template for profiling TCR beta VDJ and CDR3. TCRdb fed the reads into MiXCR, producing one record per CDR3 protein. The profile covers some 200,000 distinct CDR3 sequences, with roughly half appearing a single time and approximately 9.7% taken by the ten largest. Previously, flow cytometry had revealed CD8+CD57+ cell expansion in the patients chosen for sequencing. Therapy had not been given to patients before blood sampling.

This receptor was taken from a human donor with aplastic anemia. The sequenced sample was sorted CD4+, CD8+, or CD8+CD57+ T cells (not recorded which) from PBMCs. This rearrangement joins TRBV5-4 to TRBJ2-1; 8 positions agree with TRBD1. The CDR3 bases are TGTGCCAGCAGCCCAGCCGCGGGACAGGAGAGAAAGTTCTTC. Protein product: CASSPAAGQERKFF.